The sequence of this T cell receptor (beta chain) was determined in a study of blood T cell repertoires in COVID-19. Study at large: Samples came from the United States, Italy and Spain, spanning acute and convalescent COVID-19.

Adults between roughly 18 and 95 years of age took part from 20 to 25 US areas. As handled by the study authors: Reference gene primer amplification gave nucleated cell count estimates. Measured with immunoSEQ multiplex PCR; TCRdb has only the in-frame clones, and not every one. For V, J and clone size, that table is used; D and trimming come from the DNA. The sample lists 150,000 to 200,000 clones, about 88% occurring once. The CDR3 is 12 residues long. Per germline, CDR1 SQVTM and CDR2 ANQGSEA. Trimming removed 6 bases from V and 8 bases from J, with 16 bases in between. The sequenced sample consisted of PBMCs or T cells enriched from blood (not recorded which). The receptor comes from a human donor with acute COVID-19. The donor label of this sample is uncertain. The V call is TRBV29-1, the J call TRBJ1-2; perhaps TRBD1 as D (6 bases). For the CDR3, the DNA is TGCAGCGTGTGGGGGGGCGAGAGCGGCTACACCTTC. Translating it yields CSVWGGESGYTF.